One T cell receptor beta chain is described in this entry. Its specificity is unknown. The data derive from a study of PD-1 blockade in classical Hodgkin lymphoma. For the study at large: With a 2-week interval, patients received intravenous nivolumab at 3 mg/kg. General study points: In CD4+ cells, TCR diversity went up significantly by C4D1, but in CD8+ cells it did not. Some patients began nivolumab under 1 year after ASCT. These patients were excluded from later analyses.

The CDR3 sequence is 15 residues long. Looked up from germline, CDR1 is MGHRA and CDR2 is YSYEKL. Trimming removed 4 bases at V and 5 bases at J, with 14 bases between. TCRdb's copy holds only in-frame clones and misses some; the assay was immunoSEQ multiplex PCR. This sample carries 100,000 or so clones, roughly 87% of them seen once, and the ten largest clones take 15% to 20%. The sample's time point: cycle 4 day 1 (C4D1), after 5 to 7 weeks of nivolumab. In every patient, relapse followed autologous stem cell transplantation, while exposure to brentuximab vedotin differed. Best responses included complete response and partial response; otherwise, the best response was progressive disease.

This material consisted of peripheral blood mononuclear cells (PBMCs), taken before the fourth cycle of nivolumab. The V and J genes are TRBV4-1 and TRBJ1-4, with D possibly TRBD1 on 6 matching bases. The receptor comes from a human donor with classical Hodgkin lymphoma. The CDR3 here is CASSPSRTANEKLFF. CDR3 in DNA: TGCGCCAGCAGCCCGTCGAGGACAGCAAATGAAAAACTGTTTTTT.